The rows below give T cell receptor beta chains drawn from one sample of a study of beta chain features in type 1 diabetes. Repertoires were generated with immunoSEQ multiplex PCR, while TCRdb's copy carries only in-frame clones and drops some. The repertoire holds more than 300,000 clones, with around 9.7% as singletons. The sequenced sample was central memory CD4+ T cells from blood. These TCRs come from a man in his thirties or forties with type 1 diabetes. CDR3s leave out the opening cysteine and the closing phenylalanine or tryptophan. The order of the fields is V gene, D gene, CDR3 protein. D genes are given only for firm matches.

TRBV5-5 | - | ASSGIDRGNTEAF
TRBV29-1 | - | SGERGSEQY
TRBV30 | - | AWNKDYVDNSPLH
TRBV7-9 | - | ASSLTPEDGYT
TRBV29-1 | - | SVESDRYNEQF
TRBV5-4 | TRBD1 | ASSVGQDFTDTQY
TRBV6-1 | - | ASSERSGPYNYGYT
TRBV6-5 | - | ASTSALFEVTEAF
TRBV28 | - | ASRPAGNQETQY
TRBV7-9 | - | ASSLTGINYGYT
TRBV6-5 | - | ASSYSMGFSPLH
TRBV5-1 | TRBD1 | ASRQTGQETQY
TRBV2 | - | ASSPGTSYEQY
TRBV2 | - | ASSRSLNLDTQY
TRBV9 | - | ASSDYFNRSYEQY
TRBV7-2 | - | ASSLNRVGYRDQPQH
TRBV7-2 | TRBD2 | ASSPWGGRTDTQY
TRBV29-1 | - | SVDRVLQETQY
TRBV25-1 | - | ASSEGAVNSPLH
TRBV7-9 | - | GLSDFDEQF
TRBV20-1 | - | SAVAEKLF
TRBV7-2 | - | ASSLATDQPQH
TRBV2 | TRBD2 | ASSKGPGGTGELF
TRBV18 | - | ASSPMGLDTEAF
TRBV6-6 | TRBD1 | ASNPTGTRYEQY
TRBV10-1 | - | ASSGASGPSY